This is a list of T cell receptor beta chains from one sample in a study of blood T cell repertoires in COVID-19. Produced via immunoSEQ multiplex PCR; TCRdb's table is partial and in-frame only. The profile shows 350,000 to 450,000 clones, about 88% of them singletons. Sequences were obtained from PBMCs or T cells enriched from blood (not recorded which). These receptors all stem from a woman in her late teens or twenties who had been exposed to COVID-19. CDR3s include the opening cysteine and the closing phenylalanine or tryptophan. Each record gives: D gene, V gene, clone size, J gene, CDR3 protein, CDR3 DNA. The D gene is left open where the match is weak. Size values are once, few and many counts, or a class for expanded clones, and some rows have none.

>-|TRBV6-2/TRBV6-3|-|TRBJ2-3
CASSYSPVFLREDTQYF
TGTGCCAGCAGTTACTCGCCAGTCTTTCTTCGGGAAGATACGCAGTATTTT
>-|TRBV28|-|TRBJ2-6
CASSPTGRGANVLTF
TGTGCCAGCAGTCCCACAGGGAGGGGAGCCAACGTCCTGACTTTC
>-|TRBV19|-|TRBJ2-5
CASTGRDTKGETQYF
TGTGCCAGTACCGGCCGGGACACCAAGGGGGAGACCCAGTACTTC
>TRBD1|TRBV4-1|-|TRBJ1-6
CASSQEGARTGMNSPLHF
TGCGCCAGCAGCCAAGAGGGTGCTAGGACAGGGATGAATTCACCCCTCCACTTT
>TRBD1|TRBV18|-|TRBJ2-7
CASSPTGTGHSEQYF
TGTGCCAGCTCGCCCACGGGGACAGGGCATAGCGAGCAGTACTTC
>TRBD2|TRBV5-6|-|TRBJ2-1
CASTAGGGSGNEQFF
TGTGCCAGCACCGCGGGGGGCGGGTCAGGGAATGAGCAGTTCTTC
>-|TRBV7-9|-|TRBJ2-2
CASSLARAGTGELFF
TGTGCCAGCAGCTTAGCCAGAGCGGGCACCGGGGAGCTGTTTTTT
>TRBD1|TRBV11-2|-|TRBJ2-5
CASSYGTGIGETQYF
TGTGCCAGCAGCTACGGGACAGGGATCGGGGAGACCCAGTACTTC
>TRBD1|TRBV18|-|TRBJ1-5
CASSPSSRDGTGFRNQPQHF
TGTGCCAGCTCACCATCCTCCCGGGACGGGACAGGGTTTAGGAATCAGCCCCAGCATTTT
>-|TRBV15|-|TRBJ1-2
CATSRDSGNGYTF
TGTGCCACCAGCAGAGATAGCGGGAATGGCTACACCTTC
>TRBD1|TRBV6-5|-|TRBJ1-1
CASSYQGDMNTEAFF
TGTGCCAGCAGTTACCAGGGGGATATGAACACTGAAGCTTTCTTT
>-|TRBV7-2|-|TRBJ2-2
CASSLSRVLFSGELFF
TGTGCCAGCAGCTTAAGCAGGGTACTATTCTCCGGGGAGCTGTTTTTT
>-|TRBV11-1|-|TRBJ2-3
CASSHRVSGTDTQYF
TGTGCCAGCAGTCATAGAGTATCGGGCACAGATACGCAGTATTTT
>-|TRBV7-9|-|TRBJ2-7
CASSSALLSSYEQYF
TGTGCCAGCAGCTCCGCGCTTTTATCCTCCTACGAGCAGTACTTC
>TRBD1|TRBV19|-|TRBJ1-5
CASSIGTGANQPQHF
TGTGCCAGTAGTATCGGGACAGGGGCCAATCAGCCCCAGCATTTT
>-|TRBV4-2|-|TRBJ1-4
CASSHGRESNEKLFF
TGTGCCAGCAGCCACGGGCGGGAGAGTAATGAAAAACTGTTTTTT
>-|TRBV3-1/TRBV3-2|-|TRBJ1-1
CASGLQQLGEAFF
TGTGCCAGTGGACTACAACAGTTGGGTGAAGCTTTCTTT
>-|TRBV14|-|TRBJ1-1
CASSLRTSPRTEAFF
TGTGCCAGCAGCCTACGGACATCCCCGAGGACTGAAGCTTTCTTT
>-|TRBV7-8|-|TRBJ2-7
CASSSVGYGSEQYF
TGTGCCAGCAGCTCGGTCGGATACGGGTCCGAGCAGTACTTC
>-|TRBV21-1|-|TRBJ2-2
CASSNNRGPVIANTGELFF
TGTGCCAGCAGCAATAACAGGGGGCCAGTTATCGCGAACACCGGGGAGCTGTTTTTT
>TRBD2|TRBV28|-|TRBJ2-2
CASSLWGLAVTGELFF
TGTGCCAGCAGTTTATGGGGACTAGCTGTTACCGGGGAGCTGTTTTTT
>TRBD1|TRBV6-5|-|TRBJ1-2
CASSRDRADGYTF
TGTGCCAGCAGTCGGGACAGGGCTGATGGCTACACCTTC
>TRBD1|TRBV6-2/TRBV6-3|-|TRBJ1-2
CASSPGGDYGYTF
TGTGCCAGCAGTCCAGGGGGCGACTATGGCTACACCTTC
>TRBD1|TRBV6-5|few|TRBJ1-6
CASSIQGAFNSPLHF
TGTGCCAGCAGTATACAGGGGGCATTTAATTCACCCCTCCACTTT
>TRBD1|TRBV9|few|TRBJ1-6
CASSVRDRDNSPLHF
TGTGCCAGCAGCGTCCGGGACAGGGATAATTCACCCCTCCACTTT
>-|TRBV19|-|TRBJ2-7
CASSMRSSFYEQYF
TGTGCCAGTAGTATGCGGTCCAGTTTCTACGAGCAGTACTTC
>-|TRBV7-2|once|TRBJ1-1
CASSLFGSRGLGTEAFF
TGTGCCAGCAGCTTATTTGGCTCCAGGGGCCTTGGGACTGAAGCTTTCTTT
>TRBD2|TRBV7-8|-|TRBJ2-7
CASSGTWTSVNEQYF
TGTGCCAGCAGCGGGACTTGGACTAGCGTGAACGAGCAGTACTTC
>TRBD2|TRBV6-2/TRBV6-3|-|TRBJ2-1
CASSYSRTSGGARNEQFF
TGTGCCAGCAGTTACTCTAGGACTAGCGGGGGGGCTCGGAATGAGCAGTTCTTC
>TRBD1|TRBV27|-|TRBJ2-7
CASSFLSGGVHGSYEQYF
TGTGCCAGCAGTTTTTTGTCAGGGGGCGTTCACGGCTCCTACGAGCAGTACTTC
>-|TRBV4-3|-|TRBJ1-1
CASSRDSSGTEAFF
TGCGCCAGCAGCCGAGACTCATCAGGCACTGAAGCTTTCTTT
>-|TRBV12-3/TRBV12-4|-|TRBJ2-1
CASSSRSYNEQFF
TGTGCCAGCAGTTCCAGATCCTACAATGAGCAGTTCTTC
>TRBD2|TRBV28|once|TRBJ2-3
CASSSHASGRPDTQYF
TGTGCCAGCAGTTCCCATGCTAGCGGGAGGCCAGATACGCAGTATTTT